A single sample is the source of the 9 T cell receptor beta chains below, sequenced in a study of OX40 agonist ivuxolimab in advanced cancers. Only in-frame clones appear in the TCRdb table, and some are missing; sequencing was by immunoSEQ multiplex PCR. Here the sample spans 69,000 or so clones, 85% being singletons. The sequences come from CD4+ or CD8+ T cells sorted from blood, collected in a trial of the OX40 agonist ivuxolimab. All receptors come from an adult with an advanced solid tumor such as melanoma, head and neck, liver or kidney cancer.

The chain carries TRBV6-1 and TRBJ2-3; D may correspond to TRBD1 or TRBD2 (6 bases each). V was shortened by 4 bases and J by 4 bases, with 12 bases between the two germline ends. The CDR3 has 14 amino acids. The germline CDR1 and CDR2 sequences are MNHNS and SASEGT. CDR3 sequence (DNA): TGTGCCAGCAGTGTTTTCGGGGGCGCAGATACGCAGTATTTT. Translated, it gives CASSVFGGADTQYF.

The J gene is TRBJ1-5, the V gene TRBV29-1; D ambiguous. V was shortened by 4 bases and J by 1 base, with 5 bases between the two germline ends. The CDR3 spans 12 residues. CDR1 is SQVTM, CDR2 ANQGSEA, per germline. CDR3 protein: CSVGFSNQPQHF. In DNA, the CDR3 is TGCAGCGTTGGGTTCAGCAATCAGCCCCAGCATTTT.

The chain employs TRBV5-8 and TRBJ2-7, with D perhaps TRBD1 (5 bases). The CDR3 covers 12 residues. V was trimmed by 1 base and J by 4 bases, leaving 6 bases between them. Germline V gene sequence: CDR1 SGHTS, CDR2 YDEGEE. This CDR3 is CASSLRGYEQYF. The DNA for the CDR3 is TGTGCCAGCAGCTTGAGGGGTTACGAGCAGTACTTC.

The V and J genes are TRBV11-3 and TRBJ1-5; D is ambiguous. The CDR3 covers 15 residues. Per germline, CDR1 SGHNT and CDR2 YENEEA. V lost 5 bases and J lost 1, with 12 bases in between. In nucleotides, the CDR3 is TGTGCCAGCAGCCCTCGTATCGGGAGCAATCAGCCCCAGCATTTT. Translation gives CASSPRIGSNQPQHF.

The genes are TRBV7-9 and TRBJ2-1, with 15 bases that match TRBD2. This CDR3 region has 15 residues. Germline trimming cut 4 bases from V and 6 bases from J; bases unmatched to any gene: 1. Germline values: CDR1 SEHNR, CDR2 FQNEAQ (reference sequence). The CDR3 is CASSSGLAGGNEQFF. In DNA form, the CDR3 reads TGTGCCAGCAGCTCGGGACTAGCGGGAGGCAATGAGCAGTTCTTC.

This clone was observed a few times. The V gene is TRBV27, the J gene TRBJ1-3; 8 nucleotides align to TRBD1. Germline trimming cut 8 bases from V and 0 bases from J; bases unmatched to any gene: 6. The CDR3 extends over 15 amino acids. Germline V gene sequence: CDR1 MNHEY, CDR2 SMNVEV (reference sequence). Here the CDR3 reads CASWTGRNSGNTIYF. The CDR3 DNA reads as TGTGCCAGCTGGACAGGGAGGAACTCTGGAAACACCATATATTTT.

The genes are TRBV5-6 and TRBJ1-1, with 7 bases lining up with TRBD1. Looked up from germline, CDR1 is SGHDT and CDR2 is YYEEEE. CDR3 length: 15 residues. Losses at the gene ends were 2 bases for V and 0 bases for J; bases not matched to a gene: 4. CDR3 nucleotides: TGTGCCAGCAGCTTCAGGGGGAGGGTGAACACTGAAGCTTTCTTT. Translated: CASSFRGRVNTEAFF.

The chain uses TRBV7-9 and TRBJ1-1; D call uncertain. Per the germline V gene, CDR1 is SEHNR and CDR2 is FQNEAQ (reference sequence). Trimming stripped 5 bases from V and 4 bases from J, with 8 bases between. CDR3 length: 12 amino acids. The CDR3 DNA sequence: TGTGCCAGCAGCCATGGGCTCACTGAAGCTTTCTTT. It translates to CASSHGLTEAFF.

This sequence joins TRBV19 and TRBJ1-5; D remains ambiguous. The CDR3 totals 15 residues. The germline CDR1 and CDR2 sequences are LNHDA and SQIVND (reference sequence). Deletions cut 1 base from V and 7 bases from J, with 14 bases between. This CDR3 reads CASSIGEQFKQPQHF. The CDR3 nucleotides read TGTGCCAGTAGTATAGGAGAGCAGTTCAAGCAGCCCCAGCATTTT.